This note documents a single T cell receptor (beta chain) sequence. The antigen is undetermined. The data derive from a study of cytotoxic CD8 clonotypes in ibrutinib-treated CLL. About the research overall: Of a cohort that held around 10 relapsed/refractory and fewer than 16 treatment-naive patients, 17 to 18 were IGHV unmutated. Mean productive templates were under 260,000; mean productive rearrangements were about 89,000.

General observations from the study: Whereas clonality rose at ibrutinib response, it declined toward baseline at progression. Sampling times differed between sustained-remission and progressing patients.

Using immunoSEQ multiplex PCR, the repertoire was profiled, and TCRdb retains in-frame clones only, with some absent. The data contain fewer than 400,000 clones, approximately 67% of them singletons. The germline CDR1 and CDR2 sequences are SQVTM and ANQGSEA. V lost 1 base and J 2 bases, leaving 14 bases between the germline ends. CDR3 size: 15 residues. The source was PBMCs, collected after 36 months of ibrutinib treatment. This TCR was recovered from a human donor with chronic lymphocytic leukemia. V gene TRBV29-1 combines with J gene TRBJ2-5; D is ambiguous. CDR3 in DNA: TGCAGCGTTGAAGTTGGAGTCGGTTTACAAGAGACCCAGTACTTC. Translated, it gives CSVEVGVGLQETQYF.